This T cell receptor beta chain was profiled in a study of T cell repertoires in cytomegalovirus infection. Overall study: The authors used CMV epitopes that were HLA-C-restricted (recently identified) and HLA-B-restricted (well studied). Public TCR beta signatures provided an indication of both CMV infection and a matching HLA type.

This CDR3 region has 16 residues. V shed 1 base, J shed 4 bases, and the junction held 5 bases outside the gene matches. Germline V lookup: CDR1 SGHRS, CDR2 YFSETQ. Findings and caveats of the study: Identification of carriers of CMV plus the relevant HLA was achieved through cumulative public TCR beta family frequency. HLA-C-restricted CMV-specific TCR beta clonotypes were dominant in the ex vivo response.

As for this clonotype: Its antigen is still unknown.

TCRdb independently ran MiXCR on the reads; one entry per CDR3 protein. The sample records 700,000 to 900,000 distinct CDR3 sequences, under 35% being singletons. The receptor's source is a human donor in good health (CMV status not recorded). Some clones in this sample may be carry-over from other donors' samples. This sequence joins TRBV5-1 and TRBJ2-3, with 11 bases that match TRBD2. The specimen was cultured CD8+ T cells from PBMCs, collected from culture after CMV antigen stimulation. CDR3 protein: CASSLNSGGASDTQYF. Written as DNA, the CDR3 is TGCGCCAGCAGCTTGAATAGCGGGGGGGCTTCAGATACGCAGTATTTT.